Detailed here is one T cell receptor beta chain. Antigen specificity is unknown. The data stem from a study of cytomegalovirus exposure and HLA in healthy donors. There are 15 residues in the CDR3. The V gene lost 5 bases and the J gene lost 2 bases, with 14 bases spanning the gap. Germline loops: CDR1 MNHEY, CDR2 SMNVEV (reference sequence). Regarding the study as a whole: Researchers left out some V segments, among them TRBV6-2 and TRBV6-3, as indistinguishable.

Primers: 60 Vbeta forward and 13 Jbeta reverse. Sequencing used immunoSEQ multiplex PCR; TCRdb keeps in-frame clones, though not all of them. The repertoire holds about 150,000 clones, with approximately 80% as singletons. The chain employs TRBV27 and TRBJ2-3, with D possibly matching TRBD2 (6 bases). The sequencing sample was made of PBMCs. The source of this sequence is a man aged 25 to 40 in good health and CMV-seropositive. CDR3 in amino acids: CASSLRDSLTDTQYF. CDR3 nucleotide sequence: TGTGCCAGCAGTCTAAGGGACTCCCTCACAGATACGCAGTATTTT.